Below, 21 T cell receptor beta chains from the same sample are listed, as sequenced in a study of T cell changes during pregnancy in multiple sclerosis. Some clones are missing from TCRdb's copy, which holds only in-frame ones; the method was immunoSEQ multiplex PCR. The sample lists about 45,000 clones; 95% to 97% were seen once. Material: peripheral blood, obtained in the second trimester of pregnancy. These receptor sequences come from a female donor with multiple sclerosis, enrolled in a pregnancy study.

The rearrangement joins TRBV15 to TRBJ2-1; the match to TRBD1 covers 7 bases. This CDR3 has 19 amino acids. Trimming took 1 base from V and 8 from J; bases not matched to a gene: 20. Per germline, CDR1 LNHNV and CDR2 YYDKDF (reference sequence). The CDR3, as DNA: TGTGCCACCAGCAGAGGACAGGGTGGTACTCCCCAGTGGAGAGATGAGCAGTTCTTC. It translates to CATSRGQGGTPQWRDEQFF.

The CDR3 DNA follows: TGTGCCACCAGCAGAACTCCGACAGGGAGCTCTGGAAACACCATATATTTT. Translating it yields CATSRTPTGSSGNTIYF. The chain is built from TRBV15 and TRBJ1-3; 7 bases are a match to TRBD1. V shed 2 bases, J shed 0 bases, and the junction held 7 bases outside the gene matches. Per germline, CDR1 LNHNV and CDR2 YYDKDF (reference sequence). CDR3 length equals 17 residues.

The V gene is TRBV5-4, the J gene TRBJ1-2; D unresolved. CDR1 and CDR2 (germline): SGHNT, YYREEE (reference sequence). Trimming cost V 7 bases and J 7 bases, with 17 bases left between them. This CDR3 has 13 amino acids. CDR3 DNA: TGTGCCAGCGCCGGACGAGCGGGGTTTGGCTACACCTTC. Translation: CASAGRAGFGYTF.

The chain recombines TRBV28 with TRBJ2-5; 7 bases are a match to TRBD1. The CDR3 sequence is 13 residues long. V was pared by 4 bases and J by 10 bases, with 9 bases of the junction left unmatched. CDR1 and CDR2 from the germline V gene are MDHEN and SYDVKM. CDR3 DNA sequence: TGTGCCAGCAGTTCCGGGACAGACCGAGACCAGTACTTC. It yields the protein CASSSGTDRDQYF.

The chain uses TRBV7-8 and TRBJ1-1; a possible D gene is TRBD1 (5 bases). CDR1 and CDR2 from the germline V gene are SGHVS and FQNEAQ. The CDR3 spans 16 residues. Trimming cost V 0 bases and J 0 bases, with 11 bases left between them. CDR3 loop: CASSLASGTLNTEAFF. Here the CDR3 DNA reads TGTGCCAGCAGCTTAGCATCCGGGACTTTGAACACTGAAGCTTTCTTT.

The chain employs TRBV6-4 and TRBJ1-6; unclear D gene. Germline V CDR1 and CDR2: MRHNA, SNTAGT. Between the trimmed V and J ends, which lost 0 bases and 7 bases, there was a span of 7 bases. The CDR3 is 14 amino acids. CDR3 bases: TGTGCCAGCAGTGACTCGATCCGGAATTCACCCCTCCACTTT. It is translated as CASSDSIRNSPLHF.

Only one count was recorded for this clone. The chain uses TRBV28 and TRBJ2-5; D possibly corresponds to TRBD2 (6 bases). The V gene's germline CDR1 is MDHEN and CDR2 SYDVKM. V was pared by 6 bases and J by 5 bases, with 13 bases between. CDR3 length equals 13 residues. The CDR3 DNA is TGTGCCAGCAGCGTTAGGAGGGGTGAGACCCAGTACTTC. Translating gives CASSVRRGETQYF.

The chain carries TRBV7-2 and TRBJ2-1; D unresolved. Germline-derived CDR1 and CDR2 are SGHTA and FQGNSA. V was shortened by 0 bases and J by 5 bases, with 5 bases between the two germline ends. The length of the CDR3 is 13 residues. The CDR3 DNA reads as TGTGCCAGCAGCTTAGCGGTAGACAATGAGCAGTTCTTC. Translation: CASSLAVDNEQFF.

The chain uses TRBV11-2 and TRBJ2-7; 7 positions match TRBD1. Trimming cost V 2 bases and J 2 bases; bases outside gene matches: 0. Germline lookup yields CDR1 SGHAT and CDR2 FQNNGV. CDR3 length: 13 residues. The CDR3 DNA is TGTGCCAGCAGCTTACAGGGGGCCTACGAGCAGTACTTC. It is translated as CASSLQGAYEQYF.

V gene TRBV2 combines with J gene TRBJ1-5; 9 bases are a match to TRBD1. The junction had 7 bases not matched to a gene; V was cut back by 0 bases and J by 7 bases. Germline values: CDR1 SNHLY, CDR2 FYNNEI. There are 16 residues in the CDR3. CDR3 loop: CASSEAGQGFRQPQHF. The CDR3 DNA reads TGTGCCAGCAGTGAAGCGGGACAGGGATTTCGACAGCCCCAGCATTTT.

The chain employs TRBV19 and TRBJ2-5, with TRBD2 identical over 10 bases. CDR1 and CDR2 from the germline V gene are LNHDA and SQIVND (reference sequence). V shed 10 bases, J shed 4 bases, and the junction held 9 bases outside the gene matches. This CDR3 region has 14 residues. The CDR3 spells CATSSGGGGETQYF. CDR3 DNA sequence: TGTGCCACCTCTAGCGGGGGAGGGGGAGAGACCCAGTACTTC.

V and J are TRBV23-1 and TRBJ2-7, with 8 bases fitting TRBD2. TRBV23-1 is filed as an ORF, its function uncertain. The CDR3 runs to 15 residues. V trimming: 4 bases; J trimming: 6 bases; junction bases outside the gene matches: 11. The CDR3 loop reads CASSPSGGPEAEQYF. CDR3 coding DNA: TGCGCCAGCAGTCCGTCGGGAGGGCCCGAGGCCGAGCAGTACTTC.

The chain employs TRBV9 and TRBJ2-1; D gene uncertain. Germline V gene sequence: CDR1 SGDLS, CDR2 YYNGEE. The V and J ends lost 1 base and 5 bases respectively, with 16 bases between them. The CDR3 spans 16 residues. The CDR3, as DNA: TGTGCCAGCAGCGTAAGTCTCCGGCGGTTGGACAATGAGCAGTTCTTC. This encodes CASSVSLRRLDNEQFF. Filled out from reference TRBV9 and TRBJ2-1, the complete variable domain reads DSGVTQTPKHLITATGQRVTLRCSPRSGDLSVYWYQQSLDQGLQFLIQYYNGEERAKGNILERFSAQQFPDLHSELNLSSLELGDSALYFCASSVSLRRLDNEQFFGPGTRLTVL.

V gene TRBV28 combines with J gene TRBJ2-7; unclear D gene. CDR1 and CDR2 from the germline V gene are MDHEN and SYDVKM. The CDR3 runs 12 residues. V gave up 2 bases and J gave up 6 bases, with 8 bases separating them. The CDR3 sequence: CASSLSWSEQYF. CDR3 DNA sequence: TGTGCCAGCAGTTTAAGTTGGAGCGAGCAGTACTTC.

The chain employs TRBV11-1 and TRBJ2-7; a possible D gene is TRBD2 (6 bases). The V and J ends lost 1 base and 0 bases respectively, with 19 bases between them. From germline, CDR1 is SGHAT and CDR2 FQDESV (reference sequence). This CDR3 is built from 18 residues. The CDR3 region is CASSLEVKGLASSYEQYF. CDR3 in DNA: TGTGCCAGCAGCTTAGAGGTTAAGGGCCTAGCGAGCTCCTACGAGCAGTACTTC.

This chain uses TRBV7-2 with TRBJ1-2; tentative D call: TRBD1 (5 bases). Trimming cost V 6 bases and J 0 bases, with 8 bases left between them. The CDR3 length is 13 residues. Germline-derived CDR1 and CDR2 are SGHTA and FQGNSA. In DNA form, the CDR3 reads TGTGCCAGCAGTCCGACAGCTAACTATGGCTACACCTTC. It specifies CASSPTANYGYTF. Full variable domain (remainder filled in from reference TRBV7-2 and TRBJ1-2): GAGVSQSPSNKVTEKGKDVELRCDPISGHTALYWYRQSLGQGLEFLIYFQGNSAPDKSGLPSDRFSAERTGGSVSTLTIQRTQQEDSAVYLCASSPTANYGYTFGSGTRLTVV.

This clone was recorded once. V usage is TRBV30 and J usage is TRBJ2-3, with TRBD1 matching over 9 bases. The V gene's germline CDR1 is GTSNPN and CDR2 SVGIG (reference sequence). With 4 bases clipped from V and 6 bases from J, the junction kept 11 bases outside the gene matches. The CDR3 is 15 residues long. For the CDR3, the DNA is TGTGCCTGGACCAGGGACAGGGCCGGGTCGGATACGCAGTATTTT. Protein product: CAWTRDRAGSDTQYF.

The J gene is TRBJ1-2, the V gene TRBV7-6; TRBD1 matches at 9 bases. Trimming took 5 bases from V and 4 from J; bases not matched to a gene: 8. In germline, CDR1 is SGHVS, CDR2 FNYEAQ. CDR3 length equals 15 residues. The CDR3 DNA sequence: TGTGCCAGCAGCGGCGGGACAGGGCTGAGCTATGGCTACACCTTC. The encoded protein is CASSGGTGLSYGYTF.

The rearrangement uses TRBV6-5 and TRBJ2-1, with D perhaps matching TRBD1 (5 bases). CDR3 length: 13 residues. With 10 bases removed from V and 2 bases from J, the gap between germline ends came to 12 bases. In germline, CDR1 is MNHEY, CDR2 SVGAGI. The CDR3 region has the DNA TGTGCCACCCACCAGGGCCCCTACAATGAGCAGTTCTTC. Amino acid sequence: CATHQGPYNEQFF.

V gene TRBV28 combines with J gene TRBJ2-1, with D perhaps TRBD2 (7 bases). Trimming shortened V by 11 bases and J by 4 bases, and 18 bases separated the two germline ends. From germline, CDR1 is MDHEN and CDR2 SYDVKM. The CDR3 is made up of 14 amino acids. CDR3: CAAGGGSQYNEQFF. The DNA for the CDR3 is TGTGCCGCCGGGGGCGGGAGTCAGTACAATGAGCAGTTCTTC.

The chain is built from TRBV7-6 and TRBJ2-7; 8 positions agree with TRBD2. In germline, CDR1 is SGHVS, CDR2 FNYEAQ. The CDR3 length is 16 residues. V lost 5 bases and J lost 3; bases outside the gene matches: 12. DNA of the CDR3: TGTGCCAGCAGCCCGGGAGGGGGGGAGCGGGACTACGAGCAGTACTTC. Its translation is CASSPGGGERDYEQYF.